This paragraph covers one TCR beta chain sequence. Its antigen is not identified. The sample is drawn from a study of shared clonotypes between healthy human individuals. General study findings and limits: Against clonotypes common to all four donors, non-shared ones had lower generation probabilities. For sorted subsets, rarefaction showed incomplete sequencing despite large depth. Generally, estimated richness proved larger in naive subsets than it did in memory subsets.

Repertoires were generated with immunoSEQ multiplex PCR, while TCRdb's copy carries only in-frame clones and drops some. The sample shows 2 million to 2.5 million clones, about 92% of them seen only once. Negatively enriched CD4+ T cells were divided by CD45RA into naive and memory. Germline CDR1 is MNHNY and CDR2 is SVGAGI (reference sequence). The CDR3 is 15 amino acids. Between the trimmed V and J ends, which lost 6 bases and 4 bases, there was a span of 18 bases. This TCR came from a man between 18 and 29 years old in good health. Some clones in this sample may be carry-over from other donors' samples. The chain employs TRBV6-6 and TRBJ1-1; possibly TRBD1 for D (6 bases). Material for sequencing was naive CD4+ T cells from PBMCs. The sample's subset: CD45RA+ positively selected. Here the CDR3 DNA reads TGTGCCAGCAGCTCTATAGGGGGGCCGAGCACTGAAGCTTTCTTT. Its translation: CASSSIGGPSTEAFF.